This TCR beta chain was captured by sequencing in a study of T cells after yellow fever vaccination. Per germline, CDR1 SEHNR and CDR2 FQNEAQ (reference sequence). V lost 5 bases to trimming and J lost 4 bases, with 14 bases between them. The CDR3 extends over 14 amino acids. MiXCR was run by TCRdb on the 5' RACE reads, yielding one entry per CDR3 protein. This sample has roughly 85,000 distinct CDR3 sequences, with about an eighth found just once. This clonotype was seen a few times. This sequence originates from a man between 18 and 29 years old who received the YFV17D yellow fever vaccine. This rearrangement joins TRBV7-9 to TRBJ2-5, with a weak D call TRBD1 (6 bases). Material: CD8+ T cells not binding an NS4B(214-222) dextramer, sorted from PBMCs, obtained roughly 20 days after the first yellow fever vaccination. CDR3 sequence reads: CASSVPGHGETQYF. CDR3 coding DNA: TGTGCCAGCAGCGTACCGGGACACGGAGAGACCCAGTACTTC.